This section outlines one TCR beta chain sequence together with its context. This clone has only one observation. Its antigen is currently not known. No base quality values were provided; no much bigger clone lies one nucleotide off. The library was produced with the immunoSEQ multiplex PCR assay. DNA from the CD4+ T cells that had been cultured and isolated underwent TCR beta CDR3 sequencing. The source study handled its data this way. Non-productive TCR sequences were removed, reads were trimmed to the CDR3 region, and CDR3s of at least 7 amino acids were retained. The MANAFEST web app was used to identify antigen-specific clonotypes by comparing expansion in peptide wells with expansion in reference cultures. Positive clones required FDR<0.05 expansion versus reference and all other wells, odds ratio above 5, and frequency above 0.1% in two replicate wells. A clonotype was defined as cross-reactive if the clonotype was significantly expanded both in SARS-CoV-2 spike wells and in at least one common cold coronavirus spike condition. Using the stringdist R package, CDR3 similarity was measured by Levenshtein distance, and unrooted trees were constructed with ape in R 3.6.1. In TCRdb, the immuneACCESS table is reduced to in-frame sequences with V and J assigned. These tables do not hold every clone; where another copy was compared, an unresolved V gene accounts for under half, and the others remain unexplained. V and J calls and clone size are as listed in that table; D and trimming were resolved from the DNA. The table for this sample lists roughly 50,000 clones; around 67% of them were counted only once. About 5% of the sample comes from the top ten.

The entry originates in a study of vaccination effects on CD4 cells after COVID-19 (dated 2022 in TCRdb). Background for the entire study: In the ViraFEST assay, PBMC were stimulated with viral peptide pools, and TCR sequencing was then used to find antigen-specific CD4+ T cell clonotypes based on their expansion. Participants received two doses of either the BNT162b2 or the mRNA-1273 mRNA SARS-CoV-2 vaccine. Each well held some 1.9 million PBMC cultured in IMDM containing around 5.1% human AB serum, 8.5 to 10 IU/ml IL-2 and gentamicin, along with roughly 10 ug/ml peptides. SARS-CoV-2 spike-specific CD4+ TCR repertoires were compared before and after mRNA vaccination in COVID-19 convalescent patients and in infection-naive vaccine recipients. Altogether, over 9 COVID-19 convalescent patients and 4 SARS-CoV-2-naive healthy vaccine recipients made up the full study. Cultures from other donors in the study were sequenced with the Oncomine TCR Beta short-read assay on an Illumina iSeq 100. Results and caveats for the whole study, not just this receptor: Marked clonal contraction was observed in both infection-induced and vaccine-induced clones at late post-vaccination timepoints, consistent with waning T cell responses. In healthy vaccine recipients, vaccine-induced clones were almost all SARS-CoV-2 mono-reactive, with only 1 of 255 being cross-reactive with common cold coronaviruses. The study was limited by a small number of convalescent patients and lacked early post-infection timepoints.

The germline V gene specifies SGHTA as CDR1 and FQGNSA as CDR2. From the cysteine up to the phenylalanine, the CDR3 has a length of 15 residues. This entry keeps only the CDR3 DNA: 45 bases, framed from base 1. V is shortened by 5 bases, J by 3 bases, and the region joining them spans 14 bases. After less than 13 days of culture, CD4+ T cells were isolated with the EasySep CD4+ T cell isolation kit. Negative nucleocapsid antibody results before and after vaccination confirmed that the healthy vaccine recipients had no prior SARS-CoV-2 infection. Half of the culture medium was replaced with fresh IL-2-containing medium on days 3 and 7. Unless noted otherwise, every peptide stimulation condition was grown in triplicate wells. PBMC were separated from whole blood using Ficoll-Paque Plus gradient centrifugation and were then either cryopreserved at -140C or used fresh. Genomic DNA was extracted from cultured CD4+ T cells with the QIAamp micro DNA kit.

This TCR derives from a human donor who received a COVID-19 vaccine. This specimen was CD4+ T cells from PBMCs cultured without peptide, taken before COVID-19 vaccination. Recombination linked TRBV7-2 to TRBJ1-3; TRBD1 is perhaps the D gene, given 5 matching bases. The CDR3 region: CASSPQLGVGNTIYF. The DNA is TGTGCCAGCAGCCCCCAGTTAGGGGTTGGAAACACCATATATTTT.